The 18 T cell receptor beta chains given below trace back to one sample, sequenced in a study of early T cells in non-severe SARS-CoV-2 infection. Each CDR3 protein gets one entry after TCRdb re-called the 5' RACE reads with MiXCR. The data hold roughly 70,000 distinct CDR3 sequences, with approximately 13% observed a single time. The sequenced sample consisted of whole blood. Receptors were obtained from an adult who was a healthcare worker with PCR-confirmed SARS-CoV-2 infection or an uninfected control (not recorded which).

This clonotype appeared a few times. This sequence joins TRBV12-5 and TRBJ2-3; 12 bases fit TRBD2. The germline CDR1 and CDR2 sequences are LGHNT and FRNRAP. With 5 bases clipped from V and 6 bases from J, the junction kept 3 bases outside the gene matches. This CDR3 region has 14 residues. The CDR3 protein is CASGLAGGPDTQYF. The CDR3 DNA sequence: TGTGCTAGTGGTCTAGCGGGAGGGCCTGATACGCAGTATTTT.

This clonotype was seen more than once but under ten times. CDR3 sequence reads: CASSFDSRAQYF. The CDR3 DNA follows: TGTGCCAGCAGTTTTGACAGCCGAGCCCAGTACTTC. The chain combines TRBV12-3 or TRBV12-4 with TRBJ2-5; a weak D match, TRBD1 (5 bases). This CDR3 region has 12 residues. V dropped 3 bases and J dropped 9 bases, with 11 bases sitting between them.

This clonotype occurred a few times. V gene TRBV9 combines with J gene TRBJ1-6; D unresolved. CDR1 and CDR2 from the germline V gene are SGDLS and YYNGEE. The CDR3 totals 14 residues. V dropped 1 base and J dropped 7 bases, with 9 bases sitting between them. The CDR3 loop is CASSVLTANSPLHF. The DNA of the CDR3 is TGTGCCAGCAGCGTACTCACTGCGAATTCACCCCTCCACTTT. The variable domain in full, with the rest retrieved from reference TRBV9 and TRBJ1-6, is DSGVTQTPKHLITATGQRVTLRCSPRSGDLSVYWYQQSLDQGLQFLIQYYNGEERAKGNILERFSAQQFPDLHSELNLSSLELGDSALYFCASSVLTANSPLHFGNGTRLTVT.

This clonotype was found many times. The chain combines TRBV30 with TRBJ2-5; TRBD2 is a possible D gene (5 bases). CDR1 is GTSNPN, CDR2 SVGIG, per germline (reference sequence). Trimming shortened V by 2 bases and J by 5 bases, and 12 bases separated the two germline ends. The CDR3 contains 13 residues. This CDR3 reads CAWSPRGPETQYF. CDR3 sequence (DNA): TGTGCCTGGAGTCCCAGAGGGCCGGAGACCCAGTACTTC.

The chain carries TRBV18 and TRBJ2-7; no clear D gene. Trimming removed 3 bases at V and 4 bases at J, with 7 bases between. The germline gives CDR1 KGHSH, CDR2 LQKENI. This CDR3 has 12 residues. The CDR3 protein is CASSPEAYEQYF. CDR3 in DNA: TGTGCCAGCTCACCGGAAGCGTACGAGCAGTACTTC.

This clonotype appeared many times. The J gene is TRBJ1-4, the V gene TRBV27; possibly TRBD1 for D (6 bases). The CDR3 covers 15 residues. Trimming removed 4 bases from V and 6 bases from J, with 15 bases in between. CDR1 is MNHEY, CDR2 SMNVEV, per germline (reference sequence). CDR3 in amino acids: CASSSAGAGDEKLFF. In nucleotides, the CDR3 is TGTGCCAGCAGTTCGGCGGGGGCAGGTGATGAAAAACTGTTTTTT.

There are many counts of this clonotype. The chain joins TRBV4-1 to TRBJ1-6, with no clear D. The germline CDR1 and CDR2 sequences are MGHRA and YSYEKL. This CDR3 spans 12 amino acids. V shed 3 bases and J shed 10 bases, with 7 bases lying between them. The CDR3: CASSQRESPLHF. Written as DNA, the CDR3 is TGCGCCAGCAGCCAGAGGGAGTCACCCCTCCACTTT.

This clonotype was seen repeatedly, ten times or more. The chain is built from TRBV18 and TRBJ1-1; a possible D gene is TRBD1 (5 bases). There are 15 residues in the CDR3. CDR1 is KGHSH, CDR2 LQKENI, per germline. Trimming shortened V by 3 bases and J by 1 base, and 12 bases separated the two germline ends. The CDR3 sequence is CASSPGFGGNTEAFF. The CDR3 bases are TGTGCCAGCTCACCTGGATTCGGGGGGAACACTGAAGCTTTCTTT.

There are many counts of this clonotype. V and J are TRBV3-1 and TRBJ2-1; 7 nucleotides align to TRBD1. The CDR3 length is 17 residues. V trimming: 1 base; J trimming: 0 bases; junction bases outside the gene matches: 6. CDR1 is LGHDT, CDR2 YNNKEL, per germline (reference sequence). The CDR3 here is CASSQVTGPSSYNEQFF. Written as DNA, the CDR3 is TGTGCCAGCAGCCAAGTGACAGGGCCGAGCTCCTACAATGAGCAGTTCTTC.

J is TRBJ2-1 and V is TRBV5-1, with D unclear. Trimming cost V 4 bases and J 0 bases, with 14 bases left between them. The CDR3 is made up of 16 amino acids. Germline V gene data show CDR1 as SGHRS and CDR2 as YFSETQ. The CDR3 DNA sequence: TGCGCCAGCAGCGTCCTTAGCCTGAGCTCCTACAATGAGCAGTTCTTC. Translating it yields CASSVLSLSSYNEQFF.

This chain links TRBV9 with TRBJ2-4, with D possibly being TRBD2 (5 bases). The V gene lost 4 bases and the J gene lost 3 bases, with 17 bases spanning the gap. Germline CDR1 is SGDLS and CDR2 is YYNGEE. CDR3 length: 16 residues. The CDR3 DNA reads as TGTGCCAGCAGCCCCCGCACTTTGGGAGACAAAAACATTCAGTACTTC. Protein product: CASSPRTLGDKNIQYF.

This clonotype was seen repeatedly, ten times or more. The CDR3 loop is CASSVGTDNEQFF. CDR3 nucleotides: TGTGCCAGCAGCGTAGGGACAGACAATGAGCAGTTCTTC. The chain is built from TRBV9 and TRBJ2-1; a possible D gene is TRBD1 (6 bases). The CDR3 is made up of 13 amino acids. CDR1 SGDLS and CDR2 YYNGEE come from the germline V gene. Trimming took 0 bases from V and 5 from J, leaving 6 bases between them.

The CDR3 protein is CASSPRGQGHGRMNTEAFF. The CDR3 coding sequence is TGTGCCAGCAGCCCGAGGGGCCAGGGGCATGGGAGAATGAACACTGAAGCTTTCTTT. The chain has TRBV7-8 and TRBJ1-1; perhaps TRBD1 as D (6 bases). Germline V gene lookup returns CDR1 SGHVS and CDR2 FQNEAQ. V was pared by 5 bases and J by 0 bases, with 25 bases between. The CDR3 length is 19 residues.

This chain uses TRBV10-3 with TRBJ2-1; 14 nucleotides align to TRBD2. V was pared by 4 bases and J by 5 bases, with 4 bases of the junction left unmatched. This CDR3 region has 16 residues. Germline-derived CDR1 and CDR2 are ENHRY and SYGVKD. The CDR3 protein is CAISGTSGRRNNEQFF. Here the CDR3 DNA reads TGTGCCATCAGTGGGACTAGCGGGAGGAGGAACAATGAGCAGTTCTTC.

This clonotype was seen only a few times. The V call is TRBV18, the J call TRBJ2-5; no clear D gene. Germline loops: CDR1 KGHSH, CDR2 LQKENI. The V gene lost 0 bases and the J gene lost 2 bases, with 10 bases spanning the gap. CDR3 length: 15 residues. As DNA, the CDR3 is TGTGCCAGCTCACCACCGGAAGGGCTTCAAGAGACCCAGTACTTC. It translates to CASSPPEGLQETQYF.

There are a few counts of this clonotype. This chain connects TRBV3-1 to TRBJ1-5; weak D call: TRBD1 (6 bases). The CDR3 extends over 13 amino acids. The germline V gene encodes CDR1 LGHDT and CDR2 YNNKEL (reference sequence). Trimming took off 10 bases at V and 0 bases at J, with 10 bases between the two ends. DNA for the CDR3: TGTGCCACTGCCAGGGGTAGCAATCAGCCCCAGCATTTT. It is translated as CATARGSNQPQHF.

The J gene is TRBJ2-7, the V gene TRBV2; TRBD1 matches at 12 bases. V lost 6 bases and J lost 6; bases outside the gene matches: 12. CDR1 is SNHLY, CDR2 FYNNEI, per germline. This CDR3 spans 16 amino acids. DNA for the CDR3: TGTGCCAGCAGCCTAATTTCCGGGACAGGGGGCTCCGAGCAGTACTTC. Translating gives CASSLISGTGGSEQYF.

Only a few counts were recorded for this clonotype. The chain has TRBV7-9 and TRBJ1-2; D is ambiguous. The CDR3 contains 14 residues. Germline CDR1 is SEHNR and CDR2 is FQNEAQ (reference sequence). Trimming left V 1 base short and J 1 base short, with 7 bases between. The CDR3 bases are TGTGCCAGCAGCTTAGATGATCGTAACTATGGCTACACCTTC. Translating it yields CASSLDDRNYGYTF.